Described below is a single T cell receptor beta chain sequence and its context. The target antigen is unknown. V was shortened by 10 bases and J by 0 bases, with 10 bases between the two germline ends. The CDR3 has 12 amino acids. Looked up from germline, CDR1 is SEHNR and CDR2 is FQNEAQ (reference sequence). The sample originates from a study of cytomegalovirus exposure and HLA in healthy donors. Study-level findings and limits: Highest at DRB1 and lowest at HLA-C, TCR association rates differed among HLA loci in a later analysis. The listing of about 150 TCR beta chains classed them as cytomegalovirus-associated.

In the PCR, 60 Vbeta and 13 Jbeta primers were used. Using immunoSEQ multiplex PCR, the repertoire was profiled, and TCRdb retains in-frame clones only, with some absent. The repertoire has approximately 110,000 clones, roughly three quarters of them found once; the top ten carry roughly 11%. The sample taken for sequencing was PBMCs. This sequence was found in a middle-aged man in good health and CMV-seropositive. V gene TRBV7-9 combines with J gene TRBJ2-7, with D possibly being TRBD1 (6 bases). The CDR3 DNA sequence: TGTGCCACCAGGGACAACTCCTACGAGCAGTACTTC. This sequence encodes CATRDNSYEQYF.